This T cell receptor beta chain was captured by sequencing in a study of blood T cell repertoires in COVID-19. Trimming removed 0 bases from V and 4 bases from J; junction bases left unmatched: 8. The CDR3 loop spans 16 amino acids. CDR1 GTSNPN and CDR2 SVGIG come from the germline V gene (reference sequence). TCRdb's copy holds only in-frame clones and misses some; the assay was immunoSEQ multiplex PCR. This sample yields 270,000 or so clones, of which 88% are seen a single time; more than 1% belongs to the top ten. The receptor's source is a woman in her thirties or forties with acute COVID-19. The rearrangement links TRBV30 to TRBJ1-1, with TRBD1 matching over 10 bases. The source material was PBMCs or T cells enriched from blood (not recorded which). The chain's CDR3 is CAWSVGGQGRATEAFF. As DNA, the CDR3 is TGTGCCTGGAGTGTAGGGGGACAGGGGAGGGCCACTGAAGCTTTCTTT.